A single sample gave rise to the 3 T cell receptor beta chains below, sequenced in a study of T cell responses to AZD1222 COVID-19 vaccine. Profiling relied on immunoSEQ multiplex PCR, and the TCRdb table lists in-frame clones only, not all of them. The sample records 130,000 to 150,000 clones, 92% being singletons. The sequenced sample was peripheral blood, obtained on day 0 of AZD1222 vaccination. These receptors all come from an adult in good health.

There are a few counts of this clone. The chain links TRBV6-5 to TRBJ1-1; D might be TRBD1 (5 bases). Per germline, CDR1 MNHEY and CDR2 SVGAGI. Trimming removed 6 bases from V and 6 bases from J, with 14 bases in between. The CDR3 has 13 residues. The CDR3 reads CASSRDSFAEAFF. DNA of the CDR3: TGTGCCAGCAGCCGGGACTCCTTTGCTGAAGCTTTCTTT.

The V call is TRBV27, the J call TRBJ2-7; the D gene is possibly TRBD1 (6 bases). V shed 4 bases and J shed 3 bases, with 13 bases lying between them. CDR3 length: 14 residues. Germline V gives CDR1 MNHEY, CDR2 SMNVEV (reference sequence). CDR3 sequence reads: CASSSSDRNYEQYF. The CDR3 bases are TGTGCCAGCAGTTCGTCAGACAGGAACTACGAGCAGTACTTC.

CDR3 sequence: CASSQNSDFSGEQFF. In nucleotides, the CDR3 is TGCGCCAGCAGCCAGAACTCGGACTTTTCCGGTGAGCAGTTCTTC. This chain uses TRBV4-1 with TRBJ2-1, with D possibly being TRBD2 (5 bases). The CDR3 spans 15 residues. Germline-derived CDR1 and CDR2 are MGHRA and YSYEKL. V dropped 3 bases and J dropped 9 bases, with 18 bases sitting between them.